The entry below gives a single T cell receptor beta chain sequence along with its context. This entry comes from a study of T cells after yellow fever vaccination. The 5'RACE template-switching step produced TCR cDNA and added a universal primer site and UMIs. In TCRdb, the 5' RACE reads were re-called with MiXCR into one record per CDR3 protein. The data hold about 150,000 distinct CDR3 sequences, with more than 6.5% observed a single time. Trimming removed 6 bases from V and 6 bases from J; junction bases left unmatched: 6. CDR3 size: 14 residues. The chain has TRBV12-3 or TRBV12-4 and TRBJ2-7; 12 nucleotides line up with TRBD2. The receptor comes from a man aged 25-40 years who received the YFV17D yellow fever vaccine. The sequenced sample was CD4+ T cells sorted from PBMCs, obtained 10 days after the yellow fever booster vaccination. CDR3 amino acids: CASSRTSGTGEQYF. CDR3 DNA sequence: TGTGCCAGCAGCCGGACTAGCGGGACAGGCGAGCAGTACTTC.